This T cell receptor (beta chain) emerged from a study of shared clonotypes between healthy human individuals. Sorted-subset replicate PCR reactions were performed with approximately 200 ng DNA, corresponding to tens of thousands of T cell genomes. Clones were sequenced by immunoSEQ multiplex PCR, and TCRdb holds only the in-frame ones, with some missing. The sample lists about 610,000 clones, 97% occurring once. A note on this clone: The antigen is unknown.

Overall study results and limits: Non-shared clonotypes were found to have lower generation probabilities than the clonotypes that were shared by all four of the sorted-subset donors. A few donors had about 5% of their naive CD4 clonotypes in common.

Germline V lookup: CDR1 LNHDA, CDR2 SQIVND (reference sequence). The CDR3 runs 17 residues. The V gene lost 5 bases and the J gene lost 7 bases, with 24 bases spanning the gap. The sequenced sample was naive CD4+ T cells sorted from blood. Subset given: CD45RA+ positively selected. V gene TRBV19 combines with J gene TRBJ2-1, with D possibly TRBD2 on 7 matching bases. The TCR sequence derives from a woman aged 30 to 39 in good health. CDR3 amino acids: CASSSQQGLRGNNEQFF. In DNA, the CDR3 is TGTGCCAGTAGTTCCCAACAGGGACTAAGGGGTAATAATGAGCAGTTCTTC.